This T cell receptor (beta chain) came from a study of cytomegalovirus exposure and HLA in healthy donors. This clone was recorded once. The study drew the donors from its roughly 120-subject validation cohort, separate from the roughly 670-subject first cohort. The table came from immunoSEQ multiplex PCR; TCRdb's copy has only in-frame clones and leaves some out. The sample carries about 160,000 clones, nearly 90% recorded once. CDR3 length: 15 residues. V gave up 4 bases and J gave up 2 bases, with 12 bases separating them. Germline V gene sequence: CDR1 MNHNS, CDR2 SASEGT. The sequencing input was PBMCs. V is TRBV6-1 and J is TRBJ1-3; D is uncertain. This clonotype was obtained from a woman between 18 and 29 years old in good health and CMV-seropositive. Here the CDR3 reads CASSVGEAAGNTIYF. The CDR3 DNA sequence: TGTGCCAGCAGTGTCGGGGAAGCGGCTGGAAACACCATATATTTT.